This T cell receptor (beta chain) was sequenced during a study of identical twins. Among all donors, each was a healthy Caucasian. cDNA molecules carried unique molecular identifiers, and template switching added a universal primer site. TCRdb processed the 5' RACE reads anew with MiXCR; each CDR3 protein has one entry. This sample carries a few hundred thousand distinct CDR3 sequences, around 8.8% of them seen once, and the ten largest clones take less than 4%. In the case of this clonotype: Its antigen is unidentified.

Findings and caveats of the study: Conclusions relied on cross-sectional statistical analysis, not following the same donors.

This CDR3 is 14 amino acids long. In germline, CDR1 is WSHSY, CDR2 SAAADI. Trimming at V came to 7 bases and at J to 8 bases, leaving 5 bases not matched to a gene. This sample was also put to use in a study of yellow fever vaccine responses in identical twins. That source notes: The T cell response to vaccination in identical twins was reportedly partly convergent and partly personalized.

Sequenced: CD8+ T cells sorted from blood. The chain joins TRBV10-2 to TRBJ2-1, with TRBD2 matching over 13 bases. The clonotype was recovered from a woman between 18 and 29 years old in good health. The CDR3 nucleotides are TGCGCCAGCACGGGACTAGCGGGATTTTATGAGCAGTTCTTC. It codes for CASTGLAGFYEQFF.